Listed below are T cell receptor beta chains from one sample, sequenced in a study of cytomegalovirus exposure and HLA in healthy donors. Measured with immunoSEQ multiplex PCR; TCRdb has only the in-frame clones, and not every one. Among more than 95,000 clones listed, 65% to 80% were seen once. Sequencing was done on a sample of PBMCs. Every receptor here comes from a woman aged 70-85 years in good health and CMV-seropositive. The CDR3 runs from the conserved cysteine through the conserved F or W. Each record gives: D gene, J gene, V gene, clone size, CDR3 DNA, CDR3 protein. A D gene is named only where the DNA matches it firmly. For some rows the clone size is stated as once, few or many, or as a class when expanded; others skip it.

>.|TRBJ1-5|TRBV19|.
TGTGCCAGTAGACCATACAGGGAAGGCAATCAGCCCCAGCATTTT
CASRPYREGNQPQHF
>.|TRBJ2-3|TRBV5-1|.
TGCGCCAGCCAGACTCGCGGGAGCACAGATACGCAGTATTTT
CASQTRGSTDTQYF
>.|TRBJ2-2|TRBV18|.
TGTGCCAGCTCACCATTACAGGGGAACACCGGGGAGCTGTTTTTT
CASSPLQGNTGELFF
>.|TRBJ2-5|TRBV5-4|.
TGTGCCAGCAGCTTGTTTCTCCAGAAAGAGACCCAGTACTTC
CASSLFLQKETQYF
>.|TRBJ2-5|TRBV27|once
TGTGCCAGCAGTTTAAACAGGGATGAGACCCAGTACTTC
CASSLNRDETQYF
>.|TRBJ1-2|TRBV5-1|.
TGCGCCAGCAGCTTGGCCAGGTGGGCCCCCTATGGCTACACCTTC
CASSLARWAPYGYTF
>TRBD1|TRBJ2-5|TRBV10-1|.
TGCGCCAGCAGCCAGGGGACAGCCCAAGAGACCCAGTACTTC
CASSQGTAQETQYF
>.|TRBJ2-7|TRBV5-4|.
TGTGCCAGCAGCTTGGGGGGCCTTCAGCCCTACGAGCAGTACTTC
CASSLGGLQPYEQYF
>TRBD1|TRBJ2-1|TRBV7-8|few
TGTGCCAGCAGCCTAGGGGGCACGAAGTTCTTC
CASSLGGTKFF
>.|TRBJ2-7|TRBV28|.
TGTGCCAGCAGTGTGACACCCTCCTACGAGCAGTACTTC
CASSVTPSYEQYF
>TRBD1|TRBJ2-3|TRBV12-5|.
TGTGCTAGTGGCCGCTCCTCGACAGGGCCAAGCAGGGATAGCACAGATACGCAGTATTTT
CASGRSSTGPSRDSTDTQYF
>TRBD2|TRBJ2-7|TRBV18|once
TGTGCCAGCTCCCCAGCGGGGGGACCTCTATACGAGCAGTACTTC
CASSPAGGPLYEQYF
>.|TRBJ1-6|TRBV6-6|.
TGTGCCAGCACGCAGGCAGGGACCCTCCACTTT
CASTQAGTLHF